One and the same sample provided the 18 T cell receptor beta chains below, sequenced in a study of control samples from healthy donors and cancer patients. TCRdb keeps only in-frame clones here, not all; method: immunoSEQ multiplex PCR. The table shows 80,000 to 85,000 clones, with 70% to 90% occurring only once. The sample comprised blood. The receptor source for this set is a woman between 50 and 59 years old in good health.

This chain connects TRBV6-5 to TRBJ1-5; maybe TRBD1 (5 bases). The CDR3 length is 14 residues. Germline V gene sequence: CDR1 MNHEY, CDR2 SVGAGI. Trimming took off 6 bases at V and 9 bases at J, with 18 bases between the two ends. The CDR3 DNA is TGTGCCAGCAGCGCTTTATCAGGGACTCGGCCCCAGCATTTT. Protein sequence: CASSALSGTRPQHF.

This clone was seen only once. The chain is built from TRBV20-1 and TRBJ1-1, with a tentative D call TRBD1 (5 bases). This CDR3 comprises 15 residues. V lost 3 bases, J lost 0 bases, and 14 bases lay in between. The germline gives CDR1 DFQATT, CDR2 SNEGSKA (reference sequence). CDR3 DNA sequence: TGCAGTGCTAGTAGGCAGGGAGTTATGAACACTGAAGCTTTCTTT. Residues: CSASRQGVMNTEAFF.

The gene calls are TRBV2 and TRBJ1-1; the D is unclear. The CDR3 spans 11 residues. Trimming took off 4 bases at V and 6 bases at J, with 6 bases between the two ends. Germline CDR1 reads SNHLY; CDR2 reads FYNNEI. Written as DNA, the CDR3 is TGTGCCAGCAGTGCCACAGCTGAAGCTTTCTTT. Translation gives CASSATAEAFF.

In nucleotides, the CDR3 is TGTGCCAGCAGGGGGGGCCCCAATGAGCAGTTCTTC. Its protein is CASRGGPNEQFF. The V gene is TRBV6-4, the J gene TRBJ2-1, with D perhaps assigned TRBD1 or TRBD2 (6 bases each). Trimming cost V 6 bases and J 6 bases, with 9 bases left between them. CDR1 and CDR2 (germline): MRHNA, SNTAGT. This CDR3 is 12 amino acids long.

This clone was seen just once. The V gene is TRBV5-1, the J gene TRBJ2-7; 9 bases are shared with TRBD2. This CDR3 comprises 16 residues. Germline CDR1 reads SGHRS; CDR2 reads YFSETQ. The V segment lost 0 bases and the J segment 1 base; nucleotides outside the gene matches: 5. CDR3 region: CASSLGMTSGSYEQYF. Here the CDR3 DNA reads TGCGCCAGCAGCTTGGGAATGACTAGCGGATCCTACGAGCAGTACTTC.

The CDR3: CASSLGREDEAFF. Here the CDR3 DNA reads TGTGCCAGCAGCTTAGGCAGGGAGGATGAAGCTTTCTTT. The chain recombines TRBV7-2 with TRBJ1-1; tentatively, D is TRBD1 (5 bases). CDR3 length: 13 residues. Germline CDR1 and CDR2: SGHTA and FQGNSA. V lost 1 base to trimming and J lost 7 bases, with 10 bases between them.

The chain uses TRBV5-1 and TRBJ2-1, with D possibly being TRBD1 or TRBD2 (6 bases each). V dropped 2 bases and J dropped 1 base, with 10 bases sitting between them. CDR3 size: 15 residues. Germline V gives CDR1 SGHRS, CDR2 YFSETQ. The CDR3 nucleotides read TGCGCCAGCAGCTTAGGGGGGTCATCCTACAATGAGCAGTTCTTC. Translation gives CASSLGGSSYNEQFF.

The CDR3 nucleotides are TGTGCCAGCAGCCACAGGAAACGAGATGGCTACACCTTC. This encodes CASSHRKRDGYTF. V gene TRBV13 combines with J gene TRBJ1-2, with D perhaps TRBD1 (5 bases). Germline CDR1 reads PRHDT; CDR2 reads FYEKMQ (reference sequence). The CDR3 spans 13 residues. Trimming removed 5 bases from V and 6 bases from J, with 13 bases in between. Filled out from reference TRBV13 and TRBJ1-2, the complete variable domain reads AAGVIQSPRHLIKEKRETATLKCYPIPRHDTVYWYQQGPGQDPQFLISFYEKMQSDKGSIPDRFSAQQFSDYHSELNMSSLELGDSALYFCASSHRKRDGYTFGSGTRLTVV.

This clone was seen once. The gene calls are TRBV18 and TRBJ2-1; the match to TRBD1 covers 11 bases. Germline lookup yields CDR1 KGHSH and CDR2 LQKENI. V shed 0 bases and J 4 bases; nucleotides not matched to a gene: 2. The CDR3 sequence is 16 residues long. Here the CDR3 reads CASSPPGQGVYNEQFF. The CDR3 DNA sequence: TGTGCCAGCTCACCACCGGGACAGGGGGTGTACAATGAGCAGTTCTTC.

This chain joins TRBV5-4 and TRBJ2-6; D uncertain. This CDR3 has 16 amino acids. V shed 0 bases and J shed 0 bases, with 7 bases lying between them. Germline CDR1 and CDR2: SGHNT and YYREEE (reference sequence). CDR3 in amino acids: CASSLGWDSGANVLTF. In DNA form, the CDR3 reads TGTGCCAGCAGCTTGGGATGGGACTCTGGGGCCAACGTCCTGACTTTC.

V gene TRBV2 combines with J gene TRBJ2-7, with D hard to call. Germline V gene data show CDR1 as SNHLY and CDR2 as FYNNEI. The CDR3 consists of 13 residues. V lost 5 bases and J 3 bases, leaving 11 bases between the germline ends. The CDR3 DNA sequence: TGTGCCAGCAGTATATCTAGGAGCTACGAGCAGTACTTC. As protein: CASSISRSYEQYF.

V gene TRBV10-3 combines with J gene TRBJ1-1; D uncertain. The germline gives CDR1 ENHRY, CDR2 SYGVKD. V gave up 7 bases and J gave up 8 bases, with 11 bases separating them. The CDR3 contains 11 residues. The CDR3 region is CAIKDSGEAFF. As DNA, the CDR3 is TGTGCCATCAAAGATTCGGGCGAAGCTTTCTTT.

This chain links TRBV21-1 with TRBJ1-2; the D call in the table, TRBD1, was not verified against the DNA. TRBV21-1 is a known pseudogene. The CDR3 extends over 15 amino acids. This chain's CDR3 is CASDLSVGVIGGYTF. The CDR3 nucleotides are TGTGCCAGCGACCTAAGTGTAGGGGTCATAGGAGGCTACACCTTC.

The chain has TRBV6-5 and TRBJ1-4; TRBD1 might be the D (5 bases). Germline CDR1 and CDR2: MNHEY and SVGAGI. Between the trimmed V and J ends, which lost 6 bases and 5 bases, there was a span of 13 bases. The length of the CDR3 is 14 residues. The CDR3 sequence: CASRAGTGNEKLFF. The CDR3 nucleotides read TGTGCCAGCAGGGCCGGGACTGGGAATGAAAAACTGTTTTTT.

The CDR3 DNA follows: TGTGCCACCAGTGAGCAATGGGGGCGGGCGTACGAGCAGTACTTC. Encoded protein: CATSEQWGRAYEQYF. This chain links TRBV24-1 with TRBJ2-7; TRBD1 is a possible D gene (6 bases). Germline CDR1 is KGHDR and CDR2 is SFDVKD. V lost 4 bases and J 4 bases, leaving 16 bases between the germline ends. This CDR3 is 15 amino acids long.

This sequence joins TRBV2 and TRBJ2-1; TRBD2 agrees at 15 bases. The germline V gene encodes CDR1 SNHLY and CDR2 FYNNEI. V shed 8 bases, J shed 6 bases, and the junction held 20 bases outside the gene matches. This CDR3 region has 20 residues. This CDR3 is CASRIPGTSGGYPRVNEQFF. The CDR3 region has the DNA TGTGCCAGCCGGATTCCCGGGACTAGCGGGGGGTATCCGAGAGTCAATGAGCAGTTCTTC.

J is TRBJ2-7 and V is TRBV7-8, with D perhaps matching TRBD1 (6 bases). This CDR3 spans 13 amino acids. The V end lost 3 bases, the J end lost 3 bases, and 9 bases lay between the germline ends. In germline, CDR1 is SGHVS, CDR2 FQNEAQ. CDR3 sequence (DNA): TGTGCCAGCAGCTTTGGGGGCGGCTACGAGCAGTACTTC. It specifies CASSFGGGYEQYF.

The rearrangement links TRBV2 to TRBJ2-1; possible D gene TRBD1, 6 bases. CDR3 length: 13 residues. The V end lost 5 bases, the J end lost 6 bases, and 11 bases lay between the germline ends. Germline loops: CDR1 SNHLY, CDR2 FYNNEI. CDR3 region: CASSTGRGNEQFF. CDR3 DNA: TGTGCCAGCAGTACAGGGAGAGGCAATGAGCAGTTCTTC.